These T cell receptor beta chains were read from a single sample in a study of control samples from healthy donors and cancer patients. Sequenced by immunoSEQ multiplex PCR; TCRdb stores in-frame clones only, minus some. The sample carries about 120,000 clones, around 90% recorded once. Sequencing used blood. All receptors come from a man between 45 and 60 years old in good health. Each CDR3 is given with its conserved first and last residue. The order of the fields is clone size, D gene, J gene, V gene, CDR3 protein, CDR3 DNA. The D gene is left open where the match is weak. Expanded clones are given a class, and other clones once, few, many or no size at all.

-	-	TRBJ1-2	TRBV5-1	CASSLDGQYGYTF	TGCGCCAGCAGCTTGGACGGTCAATATGGCTACACCTTC
-	-	TRBJ1-5	TRBV9	CASSGGGRSNQPQHF	TGTGCCAGCAGTGGGGGGGGGCGAAGCAATCAGCCCCAGCATTTT
-	-	TRBJ1-1	TRBV5-8	CASSKAGGIVRNTEAFF	TGTGCCAGCAGCAAGGCGGGGGGAATTGTGAGGAACACTGAAGCTTTCTTT
-	-	TRBJ2-7	TRBV10-3	CAISESRGDEQYF	TGTGCCATCAGTGAGTCGCGGGGCGACGAGCAGTACTTC
-	-	TRBJ1-1	TRBV10-3	CAISEWGTVNTEAFF	TGTGCCATCAGTGAGTGGGGGACGGTGAACACTGAAGCTTTCTTT
-	-	TRBJ1-3	TRBV3-1/TRBV3-2	CASSPNQGSSGNTIYF	TGTGCCAGCAGCCCCAACCAGGGTTCCTCTGGAAACACCATATATTTT
-	TRBD1	TRBJ1-1	TRBV9	CASSVGDRGPAFF	TGTGCCAGCAGCGTAGGGGACAGGGGACCAGCTTTCTTT
-	-	TRBJ2-2	TRBV9	CASSVVDGELFF	TGTGCCAGCAGCGTAGTAGACGGGGAGCTGTTTTTT
-	-	TRBJ1-4	TRBV14	CASSQVTGFNEKLFF	TGTGCCAGCAGCCAAGTTACGGGGTTCAATGAAAAACTGTTTTTT
-	TRBD1	TRBJ1-1	TRBV25-1	CASSEYPQGVGSEAFF	TGTGCCAGCAGTGAATATCCCCAGGGGGTCGGCTCTGAAGCTTTCTTT
-	-	TRBJ2-5	TRBV19	CASSIRIQETQYF	TGTGCCAGTAGTATTCGGATACAAGAGACCCAGTACTTC
-	TRBD1	TRBJ1-4	TRBV7-9	CASSETGGDEKLFF	TGTGCCAGCAGCGAGACAGGGGGGGACGAAAAACTGTTTTTT
-	TRBD1	TRBJ1-2	TRBV18	CASSPLRQGGNYGYTF	TGTGCCAGCTCACCCTTGAGACAGGGTGGGAACTATGGCTACACCTTC
-	-	TRBJ1-4	TRBV6-5	CASSYGPNEKLFF	TGTGCCAGCAGTTACGGGCCCAATGAAAAACTGTTTTTT
-	-	TRBJ2-5	TRBV6-6	CASSTWTVEETQYF	TGTGCCAGCAGTACCTGGACGGTGGAAGAGACCCAGTACTTC
-	-	TRBJ1-5	TRBV10-2	CASSLNSNQPQHF	TGCGCCAGCAGTCTAAATAGCAATCAGCCCCAGCATTTT
-	-	TRBJ2-7	TRBV6-2/TRBV6-3	CASSASGQGNYEQYF	TGTGCCAGCAGCGCTAGCGGACAGGGAAACTACGAGCAGTACTTC
-	-	TRBJ1-1	TRBV5-6	CASSLAGQNTEAFF	TGTGCCAGCAGCTTGGCCGGGCAGAACACTGAAGCTTTCTTT
-	-	TRBJ2-5	TRBV20-1	CSAIRGTQYF	TGCAGTGCTATTCGGGGGACCCAGTACTTC
-	-	TRBJ1-1	TRBV9	CASSVEGGSYTEAFF	TGTGCCAGCAGCGTAGAAGGAGGGAGCTATACTGAAGCTTTCTTT
-	-	TRBJ1-5	TRBV27	CASSLRSNQPQHF	TGTGCCAGCAGTTTAAGGAGCAATCAGCCCCAGCATTTT
-	TRBD1	TRBJ1-2	TRBV19	CASSIRGDRADYGYTF	TGTGCCAGTAGTATACGCGGGGACAGGGCTGACTATGGCTACACCTTC
few	-	TRBJ1-1	TRBV7-9	CASSSSGGNEAFF	TGTGCCAGCAGCTCTAGCGGGGGCAATGAAGCTTTCTTT
-	TRBD2	TRBJ2-1	TRBV24-1	CATSDPRTSGGASWGNEQFF	TGTGCCACCAGTGATCCCCGGACTAGCGGGGGGGCGTCTTGGGGGAATGAGCAGTTCTTC